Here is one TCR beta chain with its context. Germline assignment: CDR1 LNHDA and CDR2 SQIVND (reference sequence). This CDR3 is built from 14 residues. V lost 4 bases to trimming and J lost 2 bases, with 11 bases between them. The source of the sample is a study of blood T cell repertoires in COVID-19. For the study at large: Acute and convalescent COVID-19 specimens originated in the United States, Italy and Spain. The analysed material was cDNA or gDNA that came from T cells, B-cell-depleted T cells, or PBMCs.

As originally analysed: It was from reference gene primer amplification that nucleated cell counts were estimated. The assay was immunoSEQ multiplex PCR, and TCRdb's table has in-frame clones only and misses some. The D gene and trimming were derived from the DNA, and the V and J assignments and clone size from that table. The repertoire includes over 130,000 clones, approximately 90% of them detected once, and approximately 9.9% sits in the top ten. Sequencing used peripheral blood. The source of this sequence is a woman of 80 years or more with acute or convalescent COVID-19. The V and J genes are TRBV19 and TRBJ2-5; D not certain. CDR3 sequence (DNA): TGTGCCAGTAGTACCGCCGCGATTCAAGAGACCCAGTACTTC. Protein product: CASSTAAIQETQYF.